These T cell receptor beta chains were read from a single sample in a study of T cell responses to AZD1222 COVID-19 vaccine. Libraries were prepared by immunoSEQ multiplex PCR; TCRdb keeps only in-frame clonotypes and omits some of them. In the table there are some 140,000 clones, about 90% of which are singletons. The specimen was peripheral blood, collected on day 0 of AZD1222 vaccination. The source of these receptors is an adult in good health. Both conserved end residues are part of each CDR3. A D gene is named only where the DNA matches it firmly. Size is stated for part of the rows, as once, few or many counts, or as a class when the clone is expanded.

V: TRBV6-5
D: TRBD1
J: TRBJ1-1
size: .
CDR3: CASRTTGNPNTEAFF
DNA: TGTGCCAGCAGGACGACAGGGAATCCGAACACTGAAGCTTTCTTT

V: TRBV19
D: .
J: TRBJ2-3
size: .
CDR3: CASSPYGGQADTQYF
DNA: TGTGCCAGTAGTCCCTACGGGGGGCAAGCAGATACGCAGTATTTT

V: TRBV27
D: .
J: TRBJ2-3
size: many
CDR3: CASSRARGTDTQYF
DNA: TGTGCCAGCAGTCGAGCCCGGGGCACAGATACGCAGTATTTT

V: TRBV4-1
D: .
J: TRBJ1-4
size: .
CDR3: CASSQDGRGREKLFF
DNA: TGCGCCAGCAGCCAAGATGGCAGGGGAAGGGAAAAACTGTTTTTT

V: TRBV6-2/TRBV6-3
D: .
J: TRBJ2-3
size: .
CDR3: CASSTGLTDTQYF
DNA: TGTGCCAGCAGCACAGGACTTACAGATACGCAGTATTTT

V: TRBV29-1
D: .
J: TRBJ2-7
size: .
CDR3: CSVGQRGALEQYF
DNA: TGCAGCGTGGGACAGCGCGGGGCTTTGGAGCAGTACTTC

V: TRBV27
D: .
J: TRBJ1-1
size: .
CDR3: CASRDPGTRREAFF
DNA: TGTGCCAGCAGGGATCCCGGGACGCGTCGTGAAGCTTTCTTT

V: TRBV9
D: TRBD2
J: TRBJ2-1
size: once
CDR3: CASSASGRLYNEQFF
DNA: TGTGCCAGCAGCGCTAGCGGGAGGCTGTACAATGAGCAGTTCTTC

V: TRBV7-2
D: .
J: TRBJ2-3
size: .
CDR3: CASSFTRGGTDTQYF
DNA: TGTGCCAGCAGCTTCACCAGGGGCGGCACAGATACGCAGTATTTT

V: TRBV13
D: TRBD2
J: TRBJ2-7
size: .
CDR3: CASSSGLAGAIDEQYF
DNA: TGTGCCAGCAGCTCGGGACTAGCGGGAGCCATCGACGAGCAGTACTTC

V: TRBV27
D: .
J: TRBJ2-7
size: .
CDR3: CASSGTNLREQYF
DNA: TGTGCCAGCAGCGGGACAAACCTACGAGAGCAGTACTTC

V: TRBV7-6
D: TRBD1
J: TRBJ1-2
size: once
CDR3: CASSLRTGQDYGYTF
DNA: TGTGCCAGCAGCTTAAGAACGGGACAGGACTATGGCTACACCTTC

V: TRBV18
D: .
J: TRBJ1-1
size: .
CDR3: CASSPLSGGTEAFF
DNA: TGTGCCAGCTCACCACTCTCCGGGGGCACTGAAGCTTTCTTT

V: TRBV5-5
D: .
J: TRBJ2-1
size: .
CDR3: CASSSFFSGLGEQFF
DNA: TGTGCCAGCAGCTCCTTTTTCAGCGGTCTGGGTGAGCAGTTCTTC

V: TRBV6-6
D: TRBD1
J: TRBJ2-2
size: .
CDR3: CASSYSPGGTGELFF
DNA: TGTGCCAGCAGTTACTCACCAGGGGGCACCGGGGAGCTGTTTTTT

V: TRBV9
D: .
J: TRBJ2-1
size: .
CDR3: CASSVALRQPENEQFF
DNA: TGTGCCAGCAGCGTAGCCCTCAGACAGCCTGAGAATGAGCAGTTCTTC

V: TRBV5-4
D: .
J: TRBJ1-3
size: once
CDR3: CASSLVYREDTIYF
DNA: TGTGCCAGCAGCTTGGTCTACAGGGAGGACACCATATATTTT

V: TRBV28
D: .
J: TRBJ1-2
size: .
CDR3: CASSFGRGGYTF
DNA: TGTGCCAGCAGTTTTGGGAGGGGAGGCTACACCTTC

V: TRBV12-3/TRBV12-4
D: .
J: TRBJ2-7
size: .
CDR3: CASSFGVGEQYF
DNA: TGTGCCAGCAGTTTTGGGGTAGGCGAGCAGTACTTC

V: TRBV7-3
D: TRBD2
J: TRBJ2-3
size: .
CDR3: CASSLAPTSGTDTQYF
DNA: TGTGCCAGCAGCTTAGCACCCACTAGCGGCACAGATACGCAGTATTTT

V: TRBV12-3/TRBV12-4
D: .
J: TRBJ1-2
size: .
CDR3: CASTPHRRYGYTF
DNA: TGTGCCAGCACCCCCCACCGGCGCTATGGCTACACCTTC

V: TRBV21-1
D: .
J: TRBJ2-3
size: .
CDR3: CASSFKRPSVGVDTQYF
DNA: TGTGCCAGCAGCTTTAAGCGGCCTAGCGTGGGGGTAGATACGCAGTATTTT

V: TRBV6-5
D: .
J: TRBJ1-3
size: .
CDR3: CASKRGNTIYF
DNA: TGTGCCAGCAAAAGAGGAAACACCATATATTTT

V: TRBV7-2
D: TRBD1
J: TRBJ1-1
size: .
CDR3: CASSFAGGTEAFF
DNA: TGTGCCAGCAGCTTTGCAGGGGGTACTGAAGCTTTCTTT

V: TRBV9
D: .
J: TRBJ1-3
size: .
CDR3: CASSVGDTIYF
DNA: TGTGCCAGCAGCGTAGGGGACACCATATATTTT

V: TRBV14
D: TRBD1
J: TRBJ1-1
size: .
CDR3: CASSHLGGAETEAFF
DNA: TGTGCCAGCAGCCACCTAGGGGGCGCGGAGACTGAAGCTTTCTTT

V: TRBV21-1
D: .
J: TRBJ2-1
size: .
CDR3: CAIAGREVPVYNEQFF
DNA: TGTGCCATTGCTGGGCGGGAGGTCCCCGTTTACAATGAGCAGTTCTTC

V: TRBV9
D: TRBD2
J: TRBJ2-1
size: .
CDR3: CASSVTGLAGYNEQFF
DNA: TGTGCCAGCAGCGTGACGGGACTAGCGGGGTACAATGAGCAGTTCTTC

V: TRBV7-6
D: .
J: TRBJ2-7
size: .
CDR3: CASSPSRGSSYEQYF
DNA: TGTGCCAGCAGCCCTTCAAGGGGCAGTTCCTACGAGCAGTACTTC

V: TRBV6-5
D: .
J: TRBJ1-1
size: .
CDR3: CASSPRALKAFF
DNA: TGTGCCAGCAGCCCCAGGGCACTCAAAGCTTTCTTT

V: TRBV28
D: .
J: TRBJ1-5
size: .
CDR3: CASRTLLGRRNQPQHF
DNA: TGTGCCAGCCGGACGCTCCTTGGACGGCGCAATCAGCCCCAGCATTTT

V: TRBV6-5
D: .
J: TRBJ2-7
size: .
CDR3: CASSYAAGSSYEQYF
DNA: TGTGCCAGCAGTTACGCCGCTGGGAGCTCCTACGAGCAGTACTTC

V: TRBV24-1
D: .
J: TRBJ1-1
size: .
CDR3: CATSDGSRRNTEAFF
DNA: TGTGCCACCAGTGATGGGTCAAGGAGGAACACTGAAGCTTTCTTT

V: TRBV5-6
D: .
J: TRBJ1-2
size: .
CDR3: CASSLLTAEALWEYGYTF
DNA: TGTGCCAGCAGCTTACTGACGGCAGAGGCCTTGTGGGAGTATGGCTACACCTTC

V: TRBV7-9
D: TRBD2
J: TRBJ2-1
size: once
CDR3: CASSLLLAGALNDEQFF
DNA: TGTGCCAGCAGCCTCCTTCTAGCGGGAGCGTTAAATGATGAGCAGTTCTTC

V: TRBV21-1
D: .
J: TRBJ2-2
size: .
CDR3: CATIDSRNTGELFF
DNA: TGTGCCACCATAGACAGCCGGAACACCGGGGAGCTGTTTTTT

V: TRBV14
D: .
J: TRBJ1-2
size: once
CDR3: CASSQEATLGGYTF
DNA: TGTGCCAGCAGCCAAGAAGCTACTTTGGGAGGCTACACCTTC

V: TRBV30
D: .
J: TRBJ1-3
size: .
CDR3: CAWSPPGSGNTIYF
DNA: TGTGCCTGGAGCCCTCCTGGGTCTGGAAACACCATATATTTT

V: TRBV13
D: .
J: TRBJ1-4
size: .
CDR3: CASSSWGVQEKLFF
DNA: TGTGCCAGCAGCTCGTGGGGGGTACAGGAAAAACTGTTTTTT

V: TRBV29-1
D: TRBD1
J: TRBJ2-1
size: .
CDR3: CSVWGQGYDEQFF
DNA: TGCAGCGTTTGGGGACAGGGTTACGATGAGCAGTTCTTC

V: TRBV6-1
D: TRBD2
J: TRBJ2-3
size: .
CDR3: CASSGGLAGVGTDTQYF
DNA: TGTGCCAGCAGTGGCGGACTAGCGGGAGTGGGGACAGATACGCAGTATTTT

V: TRBV9
D: TRBD1
J: TRBJ2-1
size: .
CDR3: CASSARQGPYNEQFF
DNA: TGTGCCAGCAGCGCACGACAGGGTCCCTACAATGAGCAGTTCTTC

V: TRBV14
D: .
J: TRBJ1-1
size: .
CDR3: CASSQVTGLRAQAFF
DNA: TGTGCCAGCAGCCAAGTAACTGGTCTCAGAGCCCAAGCTTTCTTT

V: TRBV2
D: .
J: TRBJ2-7
size: .
CDR3: CASSEGGEQYF
DNA: TGTGCCAGCAGTGAAGGGGGAGAGCAGTACTTC

V: TRBV5-1
D: .
J: TRBJ1-6
size: .
CDR3: CASSLSGLLRYSPLHF
DNA: TGCGCCAGCAGCTTATCGGGGCTCCTGCGCTATTCACCCCTCCACTTT

V: TRBV7-2
D: TRBD1
J: TRBJ2-7
size: once
CDR3: CASSPRTGTGFLEQYF
DNA: TGTGCCAGCAGCCCCCGGACAGGGACCGGTTTTTTAGAGCAGTACTTC

V: TRBV30
D: TRBD1
J: TRBJ1-4
size: .
CDR3: CALQGREEKLFF
DNA: TGTGCCTTACAGGGGAGAGAGGAAAAACTGTTTTTT

V: TRBV6-2/TRBV6-3
D: .
J: TRBJ1-4
size: .
CDR3: CASSYETEKNEKLFF
DNA: TGTGCCAGCAGTTACGAGACAGAGAAGAATGAAAAACTGTTTTTT

V: TRBV29-1
D: .
J: TRBJ2-2
size: .
CDR3: CSVLSSAGELFF
DNA: TGCAGCGTTTTGAGCTCGGCCGGGGAGCTGTTTTTT

V: TRBV4-2
D: TRBD2
J: TRBJ2-7
size: .
CDR3: CASSQGRETYEQYF
DNA: TGTGCCAGCAGCCAAGGGCGGGAGACATACGAGCAGTACTTC

V: TRBV3-1/TRBV3-2
D: .
J: TRBJ1-6
size: once
CDR3: CASSLDSLNSPLHF
DNA: TGTGCCAGCAGCCTAGACAGCCTAAATTCACCCCTCCACTTT